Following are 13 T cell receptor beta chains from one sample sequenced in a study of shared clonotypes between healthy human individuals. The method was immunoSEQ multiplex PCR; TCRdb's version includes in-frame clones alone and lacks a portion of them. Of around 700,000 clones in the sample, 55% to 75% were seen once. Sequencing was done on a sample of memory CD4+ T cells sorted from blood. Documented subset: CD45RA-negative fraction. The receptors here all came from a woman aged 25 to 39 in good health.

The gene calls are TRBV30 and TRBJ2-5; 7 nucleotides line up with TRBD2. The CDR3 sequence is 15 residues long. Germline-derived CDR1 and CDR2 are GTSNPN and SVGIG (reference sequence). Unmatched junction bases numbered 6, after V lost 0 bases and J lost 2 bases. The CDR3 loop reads CAWSVIGGSQETQYF. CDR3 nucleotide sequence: TGTGCCTGGAGTGTGATCGGGGGGTCACAAGAGACCCAGTACTTC.

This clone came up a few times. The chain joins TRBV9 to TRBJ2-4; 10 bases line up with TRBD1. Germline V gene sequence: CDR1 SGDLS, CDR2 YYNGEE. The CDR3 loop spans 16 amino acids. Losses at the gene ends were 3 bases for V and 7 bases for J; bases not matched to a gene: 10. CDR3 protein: CASSGLGQGIPNIQYF. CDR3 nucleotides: TGTGCCAGCAGCGGACTGGGACAGGGGATTCCCAACATTCAGTACTTC. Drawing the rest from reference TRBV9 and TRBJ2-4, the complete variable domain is DSGVTQTPKHLITATGQRVTLRCSPRSGDLSVYWYQQSLDQGLQFLIQYYNGEERAKGNILERFSAQQFPDLHSELNLSSLELGDSALYFCASSGLGQGIPNIQYFGAGTRLSVL.

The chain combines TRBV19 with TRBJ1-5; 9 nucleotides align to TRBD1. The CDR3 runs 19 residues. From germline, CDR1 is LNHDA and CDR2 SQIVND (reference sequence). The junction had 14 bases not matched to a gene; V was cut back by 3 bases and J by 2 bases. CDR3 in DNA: TGTGCCAGTAGTATCCTCCAGACAGGGGGGGTATTTGGCAATCAGCCCCAGCATTTT. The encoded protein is CASSILQTGGVFGNQPQHF.

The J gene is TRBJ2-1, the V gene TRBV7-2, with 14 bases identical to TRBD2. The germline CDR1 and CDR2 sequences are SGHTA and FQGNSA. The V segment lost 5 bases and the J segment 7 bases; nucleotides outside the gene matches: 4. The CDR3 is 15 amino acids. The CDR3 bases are TGTGCCAGCAGCACGGGACTAGCGGGAGTTAATGAGCAGTTCTTC. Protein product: CASSTGLAGVNEQFF.

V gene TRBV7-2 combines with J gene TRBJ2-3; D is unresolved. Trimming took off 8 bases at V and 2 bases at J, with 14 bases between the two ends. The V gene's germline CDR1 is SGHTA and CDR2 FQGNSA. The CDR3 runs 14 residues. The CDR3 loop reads CASDGRQTTDTQYF. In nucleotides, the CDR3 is TGTGCCAGCGACGGGCGACAAACCACAGATACGCAGTATTTT.

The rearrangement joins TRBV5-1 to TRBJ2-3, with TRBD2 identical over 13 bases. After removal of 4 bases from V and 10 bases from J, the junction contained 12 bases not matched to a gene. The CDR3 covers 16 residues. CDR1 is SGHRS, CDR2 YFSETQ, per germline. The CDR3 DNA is TGCGCCAGCAGCGTGCAACTAGCGGGAGGGACCCCAGCGCAGTATTTT. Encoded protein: CASSVQLAGGTPAQYF.

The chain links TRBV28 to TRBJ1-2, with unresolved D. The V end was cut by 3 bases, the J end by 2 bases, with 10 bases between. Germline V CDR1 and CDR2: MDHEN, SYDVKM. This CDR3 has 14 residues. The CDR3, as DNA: TGTGCCAGCAGTTTCTACGGCCCGAACTATGGCTACACCTTC. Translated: CASSFYGPNYGYTF.

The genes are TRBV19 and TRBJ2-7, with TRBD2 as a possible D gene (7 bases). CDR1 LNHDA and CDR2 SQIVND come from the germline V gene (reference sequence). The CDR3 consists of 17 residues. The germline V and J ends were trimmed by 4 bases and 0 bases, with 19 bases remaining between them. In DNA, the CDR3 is TGTGCCAGTAGTAACCAAGGGGGAGCGGGGCCCTCCTACGAGCAGTACTTC. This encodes CASSNQGGAGPSYEQYF.

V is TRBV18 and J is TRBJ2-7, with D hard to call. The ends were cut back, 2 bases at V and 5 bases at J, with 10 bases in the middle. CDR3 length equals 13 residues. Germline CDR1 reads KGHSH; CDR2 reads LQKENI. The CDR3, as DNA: TGTGCCAGCTCACCAGGTACCGAGGACGAGCAGTACTTC. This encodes CASSPGTEDEQYF.

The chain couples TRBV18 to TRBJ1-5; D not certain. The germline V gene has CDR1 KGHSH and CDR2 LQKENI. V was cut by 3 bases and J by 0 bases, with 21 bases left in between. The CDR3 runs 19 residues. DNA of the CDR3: TGTGCCAGCTCACCTCCCGGGAACAAAGTACAGTATAGCAATCAGCCCCAGCATTTT. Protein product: CASSPPGNKVQYSNQPQHF.

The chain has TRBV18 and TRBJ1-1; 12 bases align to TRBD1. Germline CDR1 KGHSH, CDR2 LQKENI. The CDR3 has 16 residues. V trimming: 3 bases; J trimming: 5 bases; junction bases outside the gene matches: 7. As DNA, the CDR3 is TGTGCCAGCTCACCCGGGACAGGGGGCGCCTGGACTGAAGCTTTCTTT. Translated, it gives CASSPGTGGAWTEAFF.

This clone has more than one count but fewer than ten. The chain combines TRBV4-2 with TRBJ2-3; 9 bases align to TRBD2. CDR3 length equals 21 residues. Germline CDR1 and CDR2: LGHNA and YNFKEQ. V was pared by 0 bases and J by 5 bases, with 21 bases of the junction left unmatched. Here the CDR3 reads CASSQESGRSYGESRKDTQYF. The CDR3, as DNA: TGTGCCAGCAGCCAAGAAAGCGGGAGGTCCTACGGGGAATCCAGAAAAGATACGCAGTATTTT.

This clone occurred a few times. In nucleotides, the CDR3 is TGTGCCAGCAGTTCCCCGACAGGGCGGGACTCCTACGAGCAGTACTTC. It encodes CASSSPTGRDSYEQYF. The chain links TRBV28 to TRBJ2-7; weak D call: TRBD1 (7 bases). This CDR3 contains 16 residues. Germline-derived CDR1 and CDR2 are MDHEN and SYDVKM. V shed 4 bases and J shed 0 bases, with 16 bases lying between them.